These T cell receptor beta chains were read from a single sample in a study of cytomegalovirus exposure and HLA in healthy donors. Here immunoSEQ multiplex PCR was the method, and the copy in TCRdb shows in-frame clones only, minus some. The sample gives approximately 120,000 clones, around 80% of which show up once; more than 1% is in the top ten. The source material was PBMCs. Every receptor here comes from a female donor in good health and CMV-seronegative. The conserved cysteine and the conserved F or W are not part of the CDR3 here. Each record gives: V gene, J gene, CDR3 protein.

v_gene: TRBV4-1
j_gene: TRBJ2-6
CDR3aa: ASSPQGVGGANVLT

v_gene: TRBV4-1
j_gene: TRBJ2-5
CDR3aa: ASSQVEVGETQY

v_gene: TRBV13
j_gene: TRBJ1-1
CDR3aa: ASRSRGGEATEAF

v_gene: TRBV18
j_gene: TRBJ1-5
CDR3aa: ASSEDRAYSNQPQH

v_gene: TRBV27
j_gene: TRBJ1-4
CDR3aa: ASSGRGLGEKLF

v_gene: TRBV5-1
j_gene: TRBJ2-3
CDR3aa: ASSGPGGFSTDTQY

v_gene: TRBV5-1
j_gene: TRBJ1-3
CDR3aa: ASRQGSSGNTIY

v_gene: TRBV19
j_gene: TRBJ2-5
CDR3aa: ASSISGIQETQY

v_gene: TRBV2
j_gene: TRBJ1-2
CDR3aa: ASSEEGVGGYT

v_gene: TRBV18
j_gene: TRBJ2-1
CDR3aa: ASSPRGPSVNEQF

v_gene: TRBV28
j_gene: TRBJ2-1
CDR3aa: ASSETSGPYNEQF

v_gene: TRBV12-5
j_gene: TRBJ2-7
CDR3aa: ASGLRYEQY

v_gene: TRBV7-9
j_gene: TRBJ2-7
CDR3aa: ASSPPEAGEQY

v_gene: TRBV4-1
j_gene: TRBJ2-5
CDR3aa: ASSQSTGLAGRETQY

v_gene: TRBV6-5
j_gene: TRBJ2-5
CDR3aa: ASSRGVQETQY

v_gene: TRBV7-9
j_gene: TRBJ2-1
CDR3aa: ASSPGGRRGFLEQF

v_gene: TRBV5-6
j_gene: TRBJ2-1
CDR3aa: ASSLRLAAREQF

v_gene: TRBV11-2
j_gene: TRBJ2-2
CDR3aa: ASSLARTSRSGELF

v_gene: TRBV4-1
j_gene: TRBJ1-5
CDR3aa: ASSPLGQPGQPQH

v_gene: TRBV5-1
j_gene: TRBJ2-3
CDR3aa: ASSLEGGATDTQY

v_gene: TRBV5-6
j_gene: TRBJ1-3
CDR3aa: ASSFTGSSGNTIY

v_gene: TRBV6-6
j_gene: TRBJ2-7
CDR3aa: ASRDRQGAGYEQY

v_gene: TRBV5-5
j_gene: TRBJ2-1
CDR3aa: ASSPQYSTSLHEQF

v_gene: TRBV4-1
j_gene: TRBJ2-2
CDR3aa: ASSQASNPGELF

v_gene: TRBV5-1
j_gene: TRBJ2-1
CDR3aa: ASHPGGVNYNEQF

v_gene: TRBV10-3
j_gene: TRBJ1-3
CDR3aa: AISGRDSGNTIY

v_gene: TRBV19
j_gene: TRBJ2-1
CDR3aa: ASSTGQGPRNEQF

v_gene: TRBV7-9
j_gene: TRBJ2-3
CDR3aa: ASSSFGAGTDTQY

v_gene: TRBV7-9
j_gene: TRBJ1-4
CDR3aa: ASSELFGREKLF

v_gene: TRBV21-1
j_gene: TRBJ2-3
CDR3aa: ASSKPTTRRTSQY

v_gene: TRBV7-3
j_gene: TRBJ2-7
CDR3aa: ASSSTSADSYEQY

v_gene: TRBV30
j_gene: TRBJ2-2
CDR3aa: AWSLDYQNTGELF

v_gene: TRBV19
j_gene: TRBJ2-7
CDR3aa: ASSMAPGLAGGSSYEQY

v_gene: TRBV28
j_gene: TRBJ1-1
CDR3aa: ASRGQGRGKTEAF

v_gene: TRBV28
j_gene: TRBJ2-5
CDR3aa: ASSLSGTGSRETQY

v_gene: TRBV10-3
j_gene: TRBJ1-1
CDR3aa: ASRGTVLNTEAF

v_gene: TRBV28
j_gene: TRBJ1-2
CDR3aa: ASSSGPGQLYGYT

v_gene: TRBV19
j_gene: TRBJ1-1
CDR3aa: ASSLGHLNTEAF

v_gene: TRBV6-1
j_gene: TRBJ2-1
CDR3aa: ASSERGGLNEQF

v_gene: TRBV12-5
j_gene: TRBJ2-7
CDR3aa: ASRGQFYEQY

v_gene: TRBV2
j_gene: TRBJ2-7
CDR3aa: ASGGTVSYEQY

v_gene: TRBV4-1
j_gene: TRBJ2-7
CDR3aa: ASSQDRGLYKQY

v_gene: TRBV5-1
j_gene: TRBJ1-1
CDR3aa: ASSLEETGTEAF